The 10 T cell receptor beta chains in this list originate from one sample, sequenced in a study of T cells in Graves' hyperthyroidism and ophthalmopathy. From RNA transcripts, TCR beta CDR3 regions were amplified. Primed by the HTBI set, a first-round RT-PCR was run on the TCR CDR3. From the multiplex PCR reads, TCRdb called clonotypes with MiXCR, one entry per CDR3 protein. Of around 350,000 distinct CDR3 sequences in the sample, roughly a sixth are singletons; the top ten hold 34%. The sample taken for sequencing was blood. The receptors were gathered from a woman in her 30s with Graves' hyperthyroidism that later progressed to Graves' ophthalmopathy.

In this sample, this clonotype turned up a few times. The J gene is TRBJ2-7, the V gene TRBV27; D is undetermined. This CDR3 has 14 residues. The V gene's germline CDR1 is MNHEY and CDR2 SMNVEV (reference sequence). Trimming took off 4 bases at V and 2 bases at J, with 12 bases between the two ends. Here the CDR3 DNA reads TGTGCCAGCAGTTCCTTACCTTCCACCTACGAGCAGTACTTC. Amino acid sequence: CASSSLPSTYEQYF.

In this sample, this clonotype turned up many times. The chain carries TRBV12-3 or TRBV12-4 and TRBJ2-5; possibly TRBD1 for D (6 bases). Trimming left V 6 bases short and J 1 base short, with 12 bases between. The length of the CDR3 is 14 residues. CDR3 residues: CASSPGHSQETQYF. The CDR3 DNA is TGTGCCAGCAGCCCGGGACACTCCCAAGAGACCCAGTACTTC.

Ten or more counts support this clonotype. The chain carries TRBV20-1 and TRBJ2-7; D is undetermined. Per the germline V gene, CDR1 is DFQATT and CDR2 is SNEGSKA (reference sequence). V was cut by 3 bases and J by 0 bases, with 9 bases left in between. This CDR3 is 13 amino acids long. This CDR3 is CSARWESSYEQYF. The CDR3 region has the DNA TGCAGTGCTAGGTGGGAAAGCTCCTACGAGCAGTACTTC.

The chain uses TRBV2 and TRBJ2-1; D is undetermined. Deletions cut 0 bases from V and 7 bases from J, with 4 bases between. The CDR3 spans 12 residues. In germline, CDR1 is SNHLY, CDR2 FYNNEI. The CDR3 loop reads CASSEAGNEQFF. The CDR3 coding sequence is TGTGCCAGCAGTGAAGCAGGGAATGAGCAGTTCTTC.

This clonotype was recorded many times. The genes are TRBV20-1 and TRBJ2-1; 7 nucleotides align to TRBD2. Germline V gives CDR1 DFQATT, CDR2 SNEGSKA (reference sequence). The V segment lost 0 bases and the J segment 7 bases; nucleotides outside the gene matches: 0. CDR3 size: 12 residues. CDR3 in amino acids: CSAREGGNEQFF. DNA of the CDR3: TGCAGTGCTAGAGAGGGGGGGAATGAGCAGTTCTTC.

In its sample, this clonotype ranks as medium-sized. The V gene is TRBV2, the J gene TRBJ2-7, with D possibly TRBD2 on 5 matching bases. Germline lookup yields CDR1 SNHLY and CDR2 FYNNEI. Trimming removed 8 bases from V and 0 bases from J, with 14 bases in between. The CDR3 is 14 residues long. The CDR3 DNA reads as TGTGCCAGCTCCCCATCTGAGGGCTCCTACGAGCAGTACTTC. Amino acid sequence: CASSPSEGSYEQYF.

This clonotype occurred many times. The V and J genes are TRBV30 and TRBJ2-7; 8 bases are a match to TRBD2. With 1 base clipped from V and 6 bases from J, the junction kept 5 bases outside the gene matches. Germline V gene lookup returns CDR1 GTSNPN and CDR2 SVGIG (reference sequence). CDR3 length: 13 amino acids. The chain's CDR3 is CAWSEREFSEQYF. Written as DNA, the CDR3 is TGTGCCTGGAGTGAGCGGGAGTTCTCCGAGCAGTACTTC.

This clonotype was seen repeatedly, ten times or more. The rearrangement links TRBV2 to TRBJ1-3; possibly TRBD1 for D (5 bases). Germline V gene lookup returns CDR1 SNHLY and CDR2 FYNNEI. The CDR3 spans 13 residues. Trimming stripped 4 bases from V and 2 bases from J, with 6 bases between. The CDR3 reads CASSGQPGNTIYF. The CDR3 nucleotides read TGTGCCAGCAGTGGACAGCCTGGAAACACCATATATTTT.

This clonotype was seen repeatedly, ten times or more. The chain uses TRBV19 and TRBJ1-5, with D possibly TRBD1 on 5 matching bases. Germline V gives CDR1 LNHDA, CDR2 SQIVND (reference sequence). The CDR3 consists of 14 residues. V lost 5 bases to trimming and J lost 6 bases, with 14 bases between them. CDR3 amino acids: CASSPSGLGQPQHF. CDR3 bases: TGTGCCAGTAGTCCATCGGGACTAGGTCAGCCCCAGCATTTT. Together with reference TRBV19 and TRBJ1-5, the CDR3 gives the full variable domain: DGGITQSPKYLFRKEGQNVTLSCEQNLNHDAMYWYRQDPGQGLRLIYYSQIVNDFQKGDIAEGYSVSREKKESFPLTVTSAQKNPTAFYLCASSPSGLGQPQHFGDGTRLSIL.

This clonotype was seen more than once but under ten times. This chain joins TRBV6-6 and TRBJ2-2; D call uncertain. Germline lookup yields CDR1 MNHNY and CDR2 SVGAGI (reference sequence). Trimming stripped 0 bases from V and 6 bases from J, with 8 bases between. This CDR3 contains 14 residues. CDR3 residues: CASSYSRGSGELFF. CDR3 nucleotide sequence: TGTGCCAGCAGTTACTCCCGCGGCTCCGGGGAGCTGTTTTTT.